A selection of T cell receptor beta chains follows, all from one sample in a study of T cell repertoires in cytomegalovirus infection. These receptors are not linked to any known antigen. TCRdb reprocessed the reads via MiXCR and lists one record per CDR3 protein. The sample carries tens of thousands of distinct CDR3 sequences, more than 20% recorded once. The sample was CD8+ T cells from cultured PBMCs, taken from culture after CMV antigen stimulation. The receptors were sampled from a human donor in good health (CMV status not recorded). Some clones in this sample may be carry-over from other donors' samples. Each CDR3 is given with its conserved first and last residue. The order of the fields is V gene, clone size, J gene, D gene, CDR3 DNA, CDR3 protein. A D gene is named only where the DNA matches it firmly. Clone size, where shown, is once, few, many, or a class for clones that have expanded.

v_gene: TRBV7-9
abundance: many
j_gene: TRBJ2-7
d_gene: NA
CDR3nt: TGTGCCAGCAGCTTAGTTTATGAGGATTACGAGCAGTACTTC
CDR3aa: CASSLVYEDYEQYF

v_gene: TRBV18
abundance: many
j_gene: TRBJ2-7
d_gene: TRBD2
CDR3nt: TGTGCCAGCTCTCCGACTAGCGGGGGGACTAGCTCCTACGAGCAGTACTTC
CDR3aa: CASSPTSGGTSSYEQYF

v_gene: TRBV29-1
abundance: few
j_gene: TRBJ2-1
d_gene: TRBD2
CDR3nt: TGCAGCGTTGAAGTCGAAGCGGGAGGAGAACAGTTCTTC
CDR3aa: CSVEVEAGGEQFF

v_gene: TRBV7-6
abundance: few
j_gene: TRBJ2-3
d_gene: TRBD2
CDR3nt: TGTGCCAGCAGCTTAGGGCGGGGGGAAGATACGCAGTATTTT
CDR3aa: CASSLGRGEDTQYF

v_gene: TRBV12-3/TRBV12-4
abundance: many
j_gene: TRBJ1-2
d_gene: TRBD1
CDR3nt: TGTGCCAGCTCTAACCGGGACAGCGCGCGCGACTATGGCTACACCTTC
CDR3aa: CASSNRDSARDYGYTF

v_gene: TRBV11-2
abundance: few
j_gene: TRBJ2-2
d_gene: TRBD1
CDR3nt: TGTGCCAGCAGCTTAAACAGGGGTTTGGCGAACACCGGGGAGCTGTTTTTT
CDR3aa: CASSLNRGLANTGELFF

v_gene: TRBV6-6
abundance: few
j_gene: TRBJ1-5
d_gene: NA
CDR3nt: TGTGCCAGCAGTGACCCAGCTCTCGAGCCCCAGCATTTT
CDR3aa: CASSDPALEPQHF

v_gene: TRBV6-2/TRBV6-3
abundance: NA
j_gene: TRBJ2-5
d_gene: NA
CDR3nt: TGTGCCAACAGTCCCGGACAGCGACTCTACCAAGAGACCCAGTACTTC
CDR3aa: CANSPGQRLYQETQYF

v_gene: TRBV5-6
abundance: once
j_gene: TRBJ2-1
d_gene: NA
CDR3nt: TGTGCCAGCAGCTTGGGTGCTAGGGGAAATGAGCAGTTCTTC
CDR3aa: CASSLGARGNEQFF

v_gene: TRBV4-3
abundance: NA
j_gene: TRBJ2-2
d_gene: NA
CDR3nt: TGCGCCAGCAGCCGAGGCGGGCTAAACACCGGGGAGCTGTTTTTT
CDR3aa: CASSRGGLNTGELFF

v_gene: TRBV7-6
abundance: few
j_gene: TRBJ2-7
d_gene: NA
CDR3nt: TGTGCCAGCAGTCGACAGGTCTCCCCCTACGAGCAGTACTTC
CDR3aa: CASSRQVSPYEQYF

v_gene: TRBV4-1
abundance: once
j_gene: TRBJ2-7
d_gene: NA
CDR3nt: TGCGCCAGCAGCCAAGAAGAGGGTTCCTACGAGCAGTACTTC
CDR3aa: CASSQEEGSYEQYF

v_gene: TRBV27
abundance: NA
j_gene: TRBJ2-7
d_gene: TRBD2
CDR3nt: TGTGCCAGCAGTAGAGCGGGAGGAATCTACGAGCAGTACTTC
CDR3aa: CASSRAGGIYEQYF

v_gene: TRBV28
abundance: few
j_gene: TRBJ1-1
d_gene: NA
CDR3nt: TGTGCCAGCAGTTACGGGGGGAACACTGAAGCTTTCTTT
CDR3aa: CASSYGGNTEAFF

v_gene: TRBV19
abundance: many
j_gene: TRBJ2-2
d_gene: TRBD2
CDR3nt: TGTGCCAGTAGTCGGACTAGCGGGGGCTCTCGGACCGGGGAGCTGTTTTTT
CDR3aa: CASSRTSGGSRTGELFF